The present TCR beta chain was sequenced within a study of spatial heterogeneity in lung cancer (dated by TCRdb to the late 2010s). Describing the broader study: Beta-chain transcripts were consistently detected in greater numbers than alpha-chain transcripts, which likely reflected higher beta-chain transcript abundance. A strong correlation was found between TCR transcript counts in tumor regions and a T cell transcriptional module score from matched bulk RNA-seq. In the raw uncorrected reads, each unique combination of TCR and UMI appeared more than ten times on average. The study quantitatively compared TCR alpha and beta repertoires across multiple tumor regions, matched nontumor lung and blood in non-small cell lung cancer. Nonsynonymous mutation counts, determined by whole-exome sequencing of tumor tissue, were related to TCR repertoire features. Both alpha and beta chains were TCR-sequenced in samples taken at surgery, namely 220 tumor regions, around 70 matched nontumor lung samples and 45 to 60 PBMC samples.

The sample's time point label, decoded: sample taken at primary tumor resection. Samples were obtained from approximately 77 patients with early-stage, untreated non-small cell lung cancer from the lung TRACERx cohort. Whole RNA extracted from tumor and nontumor lung tissue, or from cryopreserved PBMC samples, was used for TCR sequencing without cell sorting. Only patients for whom sufficient RNA was available from at least two tumor regions were selected for TCR sequencing. Before selection, tumor and adjacent nontumor lung specimens were reviewed by a lung pathologist. The germline V gene (reference sequence) specifies SEHNR as CDR1 and FQNEAQ as CDR2. CDR3 length: 13 amino acids, cysteine to phenylalanine. Only CDR3 DNA is held: 39 bases, read in frame from base 1. V is clipped by 1 base and J by 4 bases, and the sequence between their germline boundaries is 4 bases long. The library was built by means of 5' RACE. TCRdb names NextSeq 500 as the instrument used. In the TCR library protocol, a unique molecular identifier was attached to each TCR cDNA molecule so that PCR and sequencing errors could be corrected. Processing in the source paper ran as follows. TCR identification, UMI-based error correction and CDR3 extraction were performed with Decombinator tools. TCRs above a frequency of 2 per 1,000, corresponding to the top 1% of the tumor frequency distribution, were defined as expanded. Expanded tumor TCRs were classed as regional if statistically deemed absent (corrected P<0.05) from at least one tumor region, otherwise ubiquitous. Rényi diversity was computed with the R vegan package after subsampling each repertoire 100 times to 5,000 TCRs. To build CDR3 similarity networks, amino acid triplet string-kernel similarity was used, and CDR3s were connected when their pairwise similarity was above 0.82. TCRdb itself trimmed the public reads at Q25 with fastp, ran MiXCR and retained productive beta chains. Entries that share a CDR3 protein sequence are merged under the most common genes and DNA. TCRdb, not the original authors, processed these V and J calls. The sample table contains about 17,000 distinct CDR3 sequences; only one count was recorded for 6.2% of them. The top ten constitute 6.8% of the sample.

General conclusions and limits of the study: A correlation was observed between the number of expanded intratumoral alpha and beta TCRs and the tumor nonsynonymous mutation count. Counts of ubiquitous and regional expanded TCRs correlated with counts of ubiquitous and regional nonsynonymous mutations, respectively. Estimated TCR-seq coverage of tumor T cells was only around 7.2% for alpha chains and around 14% for beta chains. Confirming at a functional level the hypothesis that regional TCRs recognize regional mutations was considered to require additional single-cell paired TCR alpha and beta sequencing.

This clonotype was picked up many times. What antigen it recognizes has not been identified. No quality values exist for individual bases; no much larger clone is one base distant. As an off-target read in a library built for alpha chains, this beta chain has a frequency of little significance. This clonotype was obtained from a male donor with early-stage non-small cell lung cancer. The rearranged chain carries TRBV7-9 and TRBJ2-2, with the D gene call left open. Sequencing was performed on lung tumor tissue, taken at surgery. The sequenced DNA is TGTGCCAGCAGCTTAGACTCCACCGGGGAGCTGTTTTTT. This gives the protein CASSLDSTGELFF.